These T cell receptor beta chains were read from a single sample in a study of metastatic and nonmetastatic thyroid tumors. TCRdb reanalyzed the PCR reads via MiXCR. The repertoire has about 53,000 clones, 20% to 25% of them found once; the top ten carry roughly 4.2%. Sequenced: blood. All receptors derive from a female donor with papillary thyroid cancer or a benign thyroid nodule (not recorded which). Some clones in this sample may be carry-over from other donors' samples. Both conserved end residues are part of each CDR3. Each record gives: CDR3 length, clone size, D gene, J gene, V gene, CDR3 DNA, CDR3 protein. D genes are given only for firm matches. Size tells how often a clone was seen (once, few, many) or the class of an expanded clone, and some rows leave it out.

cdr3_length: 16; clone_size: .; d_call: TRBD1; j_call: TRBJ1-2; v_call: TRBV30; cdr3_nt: TGTGCCTGGAGTCACCGGACAGGGGCCACTAACTATGGCTACACCTTC; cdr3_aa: CAWSHRTGATNYGYTF
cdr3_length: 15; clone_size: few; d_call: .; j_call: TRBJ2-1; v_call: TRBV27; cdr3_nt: TGTGCCAGCAGTTTATACGGTTCACTCTACAATGAGCAGTTCTTC; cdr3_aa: CASSLYGSLYNEQFF
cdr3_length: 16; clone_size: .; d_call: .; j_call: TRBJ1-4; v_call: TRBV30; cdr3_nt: TGTGCCTGGAGTGTCCCGGAGGCAGGGGCAGAGGAGAAACTGTTTTTT; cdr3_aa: CAWSVPEAGAEEKLFF
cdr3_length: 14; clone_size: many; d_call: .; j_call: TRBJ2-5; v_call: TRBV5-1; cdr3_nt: TGCGCCAGCAGAACTGGGGTCATCCAAGAGACCCAGTACTTC; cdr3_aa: CASRTGVIQETQYF
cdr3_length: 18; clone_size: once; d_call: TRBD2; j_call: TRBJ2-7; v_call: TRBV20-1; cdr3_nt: TGCAGTGCTAGAGATAGCGGGAGGGCAACTGGGGTTACCTACGAGCAGTACTTC; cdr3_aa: CSARDSGRATGVTYEQYF
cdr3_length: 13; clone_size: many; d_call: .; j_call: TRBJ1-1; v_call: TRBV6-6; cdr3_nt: TGTGCCAGCAGTTACTCGATGGGGACTGAAGCTTTCTTT; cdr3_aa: CASSYSMGTEAFF
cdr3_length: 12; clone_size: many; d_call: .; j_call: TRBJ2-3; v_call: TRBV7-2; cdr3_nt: TGTGCCAGCAGCTCTTACACAGATACGCAGTATTTT; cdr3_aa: CASSSYTDTQYF
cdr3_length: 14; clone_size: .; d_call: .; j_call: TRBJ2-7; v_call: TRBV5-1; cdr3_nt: TGCGCCAGCAGCTTGGATAGCGTGATGTACGAGCAGTACTTC; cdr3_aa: CASSLDSVMYEQYF
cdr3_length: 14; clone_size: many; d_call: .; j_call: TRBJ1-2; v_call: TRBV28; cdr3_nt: TGTGCCAGCTCACCCACAACAAGTTACTATGGCTACACCTTC; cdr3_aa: CASSPTTSYYGYTF
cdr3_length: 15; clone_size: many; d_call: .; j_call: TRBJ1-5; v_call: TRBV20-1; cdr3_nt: TGCAGTGCGGTCGGAACCTCATTTAGCAATCAGCCCCAGCATTTT; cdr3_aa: CSAVGTSFSNQPQHF
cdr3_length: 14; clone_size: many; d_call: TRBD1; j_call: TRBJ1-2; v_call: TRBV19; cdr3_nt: TGTGCCAGTTCTTACAGGGGGCAGGAAGATGGCTACACCTTC; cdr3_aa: CASSYRGQEDGYTF
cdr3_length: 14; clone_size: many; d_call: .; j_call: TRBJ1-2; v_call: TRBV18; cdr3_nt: TGTGCCAGCTCACCAGCAACGGAACCCTATGGCTACACCTTC; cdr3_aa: CASSPATEPYGYTF
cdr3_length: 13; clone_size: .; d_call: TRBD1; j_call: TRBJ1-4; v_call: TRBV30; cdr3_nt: TGTGCCTGGAGGGGGACAGGAGTTGAAAAACTGTTTTTT; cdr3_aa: CAWRGTGVEKLFF
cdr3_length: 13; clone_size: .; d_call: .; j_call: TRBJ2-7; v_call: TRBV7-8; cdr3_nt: TGTGCCAGCATCTCATGGGCCCCCTACGAGCAGTACTTC; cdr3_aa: CASISWAPYEQYF
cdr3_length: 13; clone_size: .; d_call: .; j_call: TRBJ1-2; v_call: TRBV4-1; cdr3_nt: TGCGCCAGCAGCCCCAGGGGATTGTGTGGCTACACCTTC; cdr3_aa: CASSPRGLCGYTF
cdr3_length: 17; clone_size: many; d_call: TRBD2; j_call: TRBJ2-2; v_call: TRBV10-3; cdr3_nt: TGTGCCATCAGTGCAGCGGGAGGGATGGGCAGGCCCGGGGAGCTGTTTTTT; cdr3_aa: CAISAAGGMGRPGELFF
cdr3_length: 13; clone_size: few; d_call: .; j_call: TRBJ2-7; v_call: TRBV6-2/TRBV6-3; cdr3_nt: TGTGCCAGCAGTTACTATGGGCCGGGCGAGCAGTACTTC; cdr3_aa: CASSYYGPGEQYF
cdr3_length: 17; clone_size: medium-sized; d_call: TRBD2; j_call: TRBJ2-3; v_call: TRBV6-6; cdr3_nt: TGTGCCAGCATGCGACTAGCGGGAGACGGTAGCACAGATACGCAGTATTTT; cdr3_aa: CASMRLAGDGSTDTQYF
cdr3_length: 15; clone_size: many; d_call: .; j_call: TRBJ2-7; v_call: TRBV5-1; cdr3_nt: TGCGCCAGCAGCTCGCAGGGGGGGAATCGCTACGAGCAGTACTTC; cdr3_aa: CASSSQGGNRYEQYF
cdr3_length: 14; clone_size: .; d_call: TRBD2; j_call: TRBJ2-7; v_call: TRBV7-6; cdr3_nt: TGTGCCAGCACCTCCCGATCTAGCGGGCGGGAGCAGTACTTC; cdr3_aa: CASTSRSSGREQYF
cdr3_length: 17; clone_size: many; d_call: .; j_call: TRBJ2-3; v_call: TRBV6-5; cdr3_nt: TGTGCCAGCAGTCCAAGAGGAGGGTTTGGAGGCACAGATACGCAGTATTTT; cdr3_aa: CASSPRGGFGGTDTQYF
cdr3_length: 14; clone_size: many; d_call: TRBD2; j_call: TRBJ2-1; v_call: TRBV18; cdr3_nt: TGTGCCAGCTCACCAGCGAGCGGGAGTAATGAGCAGTTCTTC; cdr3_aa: CASSPASGSNEQFF
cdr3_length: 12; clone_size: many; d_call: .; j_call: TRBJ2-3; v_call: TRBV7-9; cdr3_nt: TGTGCCAGCAGCTTACTCATAGATACGCAGTATTTT; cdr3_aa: CASSLLIDTQYF
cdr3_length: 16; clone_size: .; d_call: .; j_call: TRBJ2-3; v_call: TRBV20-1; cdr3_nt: TGCAGTGCTAGAGCCCCGACAGTCGCTATCACAGATACGCAGTATTTT; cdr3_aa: CSARAPTVAITDTQYF
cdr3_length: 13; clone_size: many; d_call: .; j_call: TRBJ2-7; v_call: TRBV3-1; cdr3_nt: TGTGCCAGCAGCCAGTCAATTCTGGACGAGCAGTACTTC; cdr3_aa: CASSQSILDEQYF
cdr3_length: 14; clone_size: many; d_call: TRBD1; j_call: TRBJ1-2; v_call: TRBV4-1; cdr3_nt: TGCGCCAGCAGCCAACTGACAGGGGGCGGTGGCTACACCTTC; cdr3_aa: CASSQLTGGGGYTF
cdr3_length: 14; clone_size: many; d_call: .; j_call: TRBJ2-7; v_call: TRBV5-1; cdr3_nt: TGCGCCAGCAAAAGGGCGCCGGCCTCCTACGAGCAGTACTTC; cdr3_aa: CASKRAPASYEQYF
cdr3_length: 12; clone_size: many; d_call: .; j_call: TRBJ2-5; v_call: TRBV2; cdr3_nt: TGTGCCAGCAGTGAATCTGATCGGACCCAGTACTTC; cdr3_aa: CASSESDRTQYF
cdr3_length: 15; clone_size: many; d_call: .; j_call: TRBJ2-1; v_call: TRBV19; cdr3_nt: TGTGCCAGTGAGGTAGTGGCCGGGGGAAACAATGAGCAGTTCTTC; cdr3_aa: CASEVVAGGNNEQFF
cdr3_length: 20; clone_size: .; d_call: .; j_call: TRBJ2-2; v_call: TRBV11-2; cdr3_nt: TGTGCCAGCAGCTTATATGCGAGGGGGACAGGCGGGAGAAACACCGGGGAGCTGTTTTTT; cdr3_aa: CASSLYARGTGGRNTGELFF
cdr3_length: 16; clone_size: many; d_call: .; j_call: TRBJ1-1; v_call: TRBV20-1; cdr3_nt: TGCAGTGCTAGTACCTTATTATATCGGCCGAACACTGAAGCTTTCTTT; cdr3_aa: CSASTLLYRPNTEAFF
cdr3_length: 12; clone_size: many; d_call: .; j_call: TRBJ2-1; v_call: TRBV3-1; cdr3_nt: TGTGCCAGCAGTCCTAGCTACAATGAGCAGTTCTTC; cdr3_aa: CASSPSYNEQFF
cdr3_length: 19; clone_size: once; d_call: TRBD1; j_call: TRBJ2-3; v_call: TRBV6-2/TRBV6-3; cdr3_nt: TGTGCCAGCAGTTACTCAGTGGGTCGCGGACAGGCGGTCACAGATACGCAGTATTTT; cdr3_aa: CASSYSVGRGQAVTDTQYF
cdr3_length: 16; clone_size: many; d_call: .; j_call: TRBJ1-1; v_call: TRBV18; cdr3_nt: TGTGCCTGCTCACCTCTCTCGCGTAAGGGGAACACTGAAGCTTTCTTT; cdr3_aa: CACSPLSRKGNTEAFF
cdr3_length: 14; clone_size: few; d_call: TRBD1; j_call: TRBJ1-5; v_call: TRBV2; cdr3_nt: TGTGCCAGCAGGGGGACAGGGTTTAGTCAGCCCCAGCATTTT; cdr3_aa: CASRGTGFSQPQHF
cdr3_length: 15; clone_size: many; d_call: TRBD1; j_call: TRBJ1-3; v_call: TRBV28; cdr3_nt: TGTGCCAGCAGTGGGGGACAGGTAGCTGGAAACACCATATATTTT; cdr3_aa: CASSGGQVAGNTIYF
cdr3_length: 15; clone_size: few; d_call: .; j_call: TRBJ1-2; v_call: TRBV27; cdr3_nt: TGTGCCAGCAGTTTAGCGCTCAACATCTACTATGGCTACACCTTC; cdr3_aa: CASSLALNIYYGYTF
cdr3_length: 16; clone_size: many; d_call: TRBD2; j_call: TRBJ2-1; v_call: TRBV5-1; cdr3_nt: TGCGCCAGCAGCCTCTCGACTAGCGGGGGATACAATGAGCAGTTCTTC; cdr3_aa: CASSLSTSGGYNEQFF
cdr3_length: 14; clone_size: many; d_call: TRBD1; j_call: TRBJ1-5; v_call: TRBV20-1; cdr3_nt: TGCAGTGCAGGGACAGGTCGGGCCCCACAGCCCCAGCATTTT; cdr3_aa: CSAGTGRAPQPQHF
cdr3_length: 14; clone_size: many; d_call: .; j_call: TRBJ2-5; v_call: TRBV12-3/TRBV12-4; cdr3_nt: TGTGCCAGCAGTTTTTCGGTGTCCACGGAGACCCAGTACTTC; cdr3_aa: CASSFSVSTETQYF
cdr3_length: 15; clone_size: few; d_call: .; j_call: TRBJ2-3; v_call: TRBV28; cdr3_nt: TGTGCCAGCAGTTTCCCCCCAGCTAGCACAGATACGCAGTATTTT; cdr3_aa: CASSFPPASTDTQYF
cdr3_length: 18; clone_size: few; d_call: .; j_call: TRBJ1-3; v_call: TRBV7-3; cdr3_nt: TGTGCCAGCTCCCTGGGGGGCGCCTATTACAACTCTGGAAACACCATATATTTT; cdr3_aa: CASSLGGAYYNSGNTIYF
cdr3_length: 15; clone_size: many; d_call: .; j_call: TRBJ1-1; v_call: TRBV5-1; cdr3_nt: TGCGCCAGCAGCCTCGACAGCAGAATGAACACTGAAGCTTTCTTT; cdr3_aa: CASSLDSRMNTEAFF
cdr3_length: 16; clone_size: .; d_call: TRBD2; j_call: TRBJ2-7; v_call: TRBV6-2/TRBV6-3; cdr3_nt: TGTGCCAGCAACACTGGTACCGGGGGGAGATCCTCCGAGCAGTACTTC; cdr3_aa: CASNTGTGGRSSEQYF
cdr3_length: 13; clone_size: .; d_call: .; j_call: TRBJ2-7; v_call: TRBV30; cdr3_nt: TGTGCCTGGACTTCACCAAGCTCCTACGAGCAGTACTTC; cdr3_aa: CAWTSPSSYEQYF
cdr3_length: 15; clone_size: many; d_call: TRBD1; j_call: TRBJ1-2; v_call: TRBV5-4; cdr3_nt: TGTGCCAGCATCTCGGGGGGACAGGCCAACTATGGCTACACCTTC; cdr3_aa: CASISGGQANYGYTF
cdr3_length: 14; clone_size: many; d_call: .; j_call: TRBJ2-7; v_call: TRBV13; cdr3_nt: TGTGCCAGCAGCCGCGACAGGAACCAAGGGGAGCAGTACTTC; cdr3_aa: CASSRDRNQGEQYF
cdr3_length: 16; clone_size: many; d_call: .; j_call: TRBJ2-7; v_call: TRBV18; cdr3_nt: TGTGCCAGCTCCCTCACGGGGCCAGGCAATCCTCGGGAGCAGTACTTC; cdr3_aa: CASSLTGPGNPREQYF
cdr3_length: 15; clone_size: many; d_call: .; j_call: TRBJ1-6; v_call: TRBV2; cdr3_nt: TGTGCCAGCAGAGCTTTAAGGACAAATAATTCACCCCTCCACTTT; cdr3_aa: CASRALRTNNSPLHF
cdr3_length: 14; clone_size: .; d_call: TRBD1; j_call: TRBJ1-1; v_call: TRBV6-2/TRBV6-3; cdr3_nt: TGTGCAAGCAGTTCTAAGGGGGCCAACACTGAAGCTTTCTTT; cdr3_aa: CASSSKGANTEAFF
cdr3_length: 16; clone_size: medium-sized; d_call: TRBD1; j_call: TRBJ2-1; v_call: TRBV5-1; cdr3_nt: TGCGCCAGCAGCTCTAAGCGGGACAGGGGCTACAATGAGCAGTTCTTC; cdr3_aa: CASSSKRDRGYNEQFF
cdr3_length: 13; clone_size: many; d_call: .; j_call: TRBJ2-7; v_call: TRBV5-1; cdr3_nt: TGCGCCAGCAGCCTCAGGGGGGACTTCAGCCAGTACTTC; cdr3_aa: CASSLRGDFSQYF